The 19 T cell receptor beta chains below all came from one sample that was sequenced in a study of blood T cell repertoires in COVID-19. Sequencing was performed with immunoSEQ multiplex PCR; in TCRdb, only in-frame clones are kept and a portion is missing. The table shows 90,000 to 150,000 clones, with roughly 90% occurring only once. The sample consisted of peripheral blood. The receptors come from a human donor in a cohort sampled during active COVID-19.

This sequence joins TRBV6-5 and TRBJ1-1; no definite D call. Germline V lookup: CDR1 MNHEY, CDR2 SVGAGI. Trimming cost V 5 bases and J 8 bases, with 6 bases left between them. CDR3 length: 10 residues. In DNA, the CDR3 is TGTGCCAGCAGTCGCAGAGAAGCTTTCTTT. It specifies CASSRREAFF.

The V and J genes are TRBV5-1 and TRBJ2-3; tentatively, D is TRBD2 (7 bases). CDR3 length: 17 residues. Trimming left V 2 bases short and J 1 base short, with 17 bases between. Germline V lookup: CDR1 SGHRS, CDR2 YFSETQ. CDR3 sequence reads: CASSFKGEGRGTDTQYF. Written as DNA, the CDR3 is TGCGCCAGCAGCTTTAAGGGGGAGGGCCGGGGCACAGATACGCAGTATTTT.

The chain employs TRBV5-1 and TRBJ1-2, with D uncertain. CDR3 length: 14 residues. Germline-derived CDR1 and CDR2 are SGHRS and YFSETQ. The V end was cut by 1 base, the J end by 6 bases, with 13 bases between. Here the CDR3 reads CASSLQDILHGYTF. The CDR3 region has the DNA TGCGCCAGCAGCTTGCAGGATATTCTTCATGGCTACACCTTC.

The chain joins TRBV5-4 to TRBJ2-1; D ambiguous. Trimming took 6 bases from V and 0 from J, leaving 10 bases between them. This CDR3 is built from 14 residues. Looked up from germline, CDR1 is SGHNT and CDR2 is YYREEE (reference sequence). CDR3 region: CASTPALSYNEQFF. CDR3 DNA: TGTGCCAGCACCCCCGCGCTCTCCTACAATGAGCAGTTCTTC.

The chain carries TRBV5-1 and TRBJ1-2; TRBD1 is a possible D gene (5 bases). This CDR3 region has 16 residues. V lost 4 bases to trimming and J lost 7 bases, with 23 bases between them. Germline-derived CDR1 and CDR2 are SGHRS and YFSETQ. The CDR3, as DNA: TGCGCCAGCAGCCCTCGTGCCCAGGGTCCTATCTCTGGCTACACCTTC. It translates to CASSPRAQGPISGYTF.

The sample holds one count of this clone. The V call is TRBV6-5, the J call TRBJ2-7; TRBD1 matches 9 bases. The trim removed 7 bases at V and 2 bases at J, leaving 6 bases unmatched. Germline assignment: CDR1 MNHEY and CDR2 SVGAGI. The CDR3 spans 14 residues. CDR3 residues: CASTWGQGTYEQYF. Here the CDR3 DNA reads TGTGCCAGCACCTGGGGACAGGGTACCTACGAGCAGTACTTC.

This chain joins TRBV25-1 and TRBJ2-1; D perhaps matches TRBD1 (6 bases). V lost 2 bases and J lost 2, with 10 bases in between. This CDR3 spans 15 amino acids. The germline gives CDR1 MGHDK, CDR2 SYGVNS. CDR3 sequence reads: CASSEPRGPYNEQFF. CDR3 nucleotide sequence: TGTGCCAGCAGTGAACCCAGGGGACCCTACAATGAGCAGTTCTTC. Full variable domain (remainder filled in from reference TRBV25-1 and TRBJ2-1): EADIYQTPRYLVIGTGKKITLECSQTMGHDKMYWYQQDPGMELHLIHYSYGVNSTEKGDLSSESTVSRIRTEHFPLTLESARPSHTSQYLCASSEPRGPYNEQFFGPGTRLTVL.

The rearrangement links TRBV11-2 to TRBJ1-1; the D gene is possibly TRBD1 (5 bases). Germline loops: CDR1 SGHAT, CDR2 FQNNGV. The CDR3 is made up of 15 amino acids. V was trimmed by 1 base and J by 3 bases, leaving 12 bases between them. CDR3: CASSLARGTDTEAFF. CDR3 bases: TGTGCCAGCAGCTTAGCGCGGGGGACGGACACTGAAGCTTTCTTT.

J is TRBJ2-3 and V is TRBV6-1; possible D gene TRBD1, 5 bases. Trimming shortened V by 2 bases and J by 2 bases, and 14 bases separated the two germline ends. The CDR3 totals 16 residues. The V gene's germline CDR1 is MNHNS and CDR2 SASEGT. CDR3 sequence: CASSELRNGATDTQYF. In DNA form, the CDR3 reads TGTGCCAGCAGTGAACTTCGGAATGGGGCCACAGATACGCAGTATTTT.

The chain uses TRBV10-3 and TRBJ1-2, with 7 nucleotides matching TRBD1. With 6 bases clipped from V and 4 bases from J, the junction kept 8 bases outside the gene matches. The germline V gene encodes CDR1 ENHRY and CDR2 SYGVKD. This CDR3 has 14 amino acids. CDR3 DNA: TGTGCCATCAGCGAAACAGGGGATGGCTATGGCTACACCTTC. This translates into CAISETGDGYGYTF.

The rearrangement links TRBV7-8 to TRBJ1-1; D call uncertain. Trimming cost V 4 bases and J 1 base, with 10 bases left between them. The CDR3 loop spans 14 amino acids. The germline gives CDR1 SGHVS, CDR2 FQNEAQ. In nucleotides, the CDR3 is TGTGCCAGCAGCTCTTCACGGAGGAACACTGAAGCTTTCTTT. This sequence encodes CASSSSRRNTEAFF.

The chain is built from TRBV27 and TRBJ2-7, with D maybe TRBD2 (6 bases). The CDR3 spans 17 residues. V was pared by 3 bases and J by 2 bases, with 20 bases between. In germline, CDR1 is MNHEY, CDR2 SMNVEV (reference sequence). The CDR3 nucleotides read TGTGCCAGCAGTTTGGAGGGGACGAGGAGTAAGACCTACGAGCAGTACTTC. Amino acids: CASSLEGTRSKTYEQYF.

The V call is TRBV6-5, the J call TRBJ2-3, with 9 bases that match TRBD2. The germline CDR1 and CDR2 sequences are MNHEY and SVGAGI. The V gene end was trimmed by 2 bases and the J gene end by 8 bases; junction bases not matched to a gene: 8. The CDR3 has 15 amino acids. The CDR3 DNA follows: TGTGCCAGCAGTTACGGCGGGAGGGAGTCAGGTACGCAGTATTTT. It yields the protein CASSYGGRESGTQYF.

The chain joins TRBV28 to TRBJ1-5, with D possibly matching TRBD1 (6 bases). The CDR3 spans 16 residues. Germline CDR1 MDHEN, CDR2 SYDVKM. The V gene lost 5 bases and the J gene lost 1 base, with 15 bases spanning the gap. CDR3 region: CASSGLGHNSNQPQHF. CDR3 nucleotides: TGTGCCAGCAGTGGCCTGGGACATAACAGCAATCAGCCCCAGCATTTT.

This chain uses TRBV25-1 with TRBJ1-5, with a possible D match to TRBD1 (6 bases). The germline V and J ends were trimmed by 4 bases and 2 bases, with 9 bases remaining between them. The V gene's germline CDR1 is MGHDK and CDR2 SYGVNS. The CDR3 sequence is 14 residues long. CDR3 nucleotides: TGTGCCAGCAGTGCGCCAGGGGGCAATCAGCCCCAGCATTTT. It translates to CASSAPGGNQPQHF.

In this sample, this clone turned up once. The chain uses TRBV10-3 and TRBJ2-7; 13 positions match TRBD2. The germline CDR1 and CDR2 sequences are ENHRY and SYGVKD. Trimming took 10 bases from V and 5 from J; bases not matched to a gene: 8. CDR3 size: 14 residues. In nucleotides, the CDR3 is TGTGCCACCGGAACTAGCGGGAGGGGAGACGAGCAGTACTTC. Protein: CATGTSGRGDEQYF.

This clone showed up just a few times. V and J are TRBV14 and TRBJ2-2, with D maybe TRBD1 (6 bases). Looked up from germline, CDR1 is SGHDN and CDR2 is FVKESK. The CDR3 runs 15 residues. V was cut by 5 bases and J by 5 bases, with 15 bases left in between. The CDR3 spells CASSTGFAATGELFF. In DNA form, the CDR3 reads TGTGCCAGCAGCACAGGGTTCGCCGCAACCGGGGAGCTGTTTTTT.

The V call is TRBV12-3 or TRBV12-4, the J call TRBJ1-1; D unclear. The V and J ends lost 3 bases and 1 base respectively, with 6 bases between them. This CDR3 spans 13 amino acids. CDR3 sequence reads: CASSFAENTEAFF. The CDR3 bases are TGTGCCAGCAGTTTCGCGGAGAACACTGAAGCTTTCTTT.

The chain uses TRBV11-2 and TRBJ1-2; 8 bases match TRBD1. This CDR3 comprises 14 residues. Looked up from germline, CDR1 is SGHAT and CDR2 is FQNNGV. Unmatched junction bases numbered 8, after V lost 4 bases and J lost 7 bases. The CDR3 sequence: CASSYGQGAGGYTF. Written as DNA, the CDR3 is TGTGCCAGCAGCTACGGGCAGGGGGCGGGTGGCTACACCTTC.